These 15 T cell receptor beta chains share one sample of origin, sequenced in a study of CD8+ T cells in alopecia areata. Following RNA extraction, reverse transcription yielded cDNA that acted as the sequencing template. Generated by immunoSEQ multiplex PCR, the TCRdb table keeps only in-frame clones and is missing some. The table lists some 120,000 clones, no singletons, with 15% to 20% in the top ten. Specimen: lesional skin. The receptors were sampled from a C3H/HeJ mouse with alopecia areata. The strain's MHC haplotype is H2-k.

In this sample, this clone turned up a few times. Genes and germline are mouse. The read ends 4 residues early relative to the CDR3; the germline J gene fills the gap. V is TRBV13-2 and J is TRBJ2-7, with D possibly being TRBD1 (6 bases). Germline V gene sequence: CDR1 NNHNN, CDR2 SYGAGS (reference sequence). This CDR3 has 13 residues. CDR3 loop: CASGEPGQYEQYF. The CDR3 DNA, read in part, is TGTGCCAGCGGTGAGCCCGGACAGTAT.

About this clone itself: The genes are named according to mouse. The CDR3 is cut off 4 residues early in the read; its end comes from the germline J gene. Other nucleotide sequences from this sample produce the same CDR3. The chain recombines TRBV1 with TRBJ2-1; D uncertain. The CDR3 covers 15 residues. The V gene's germline CDR1 is NSQYPW and CDR2 LRSPGD (reference sequence). V lost 0 bases to trimming and J lost 6 bases, with 12 bases between them. Incomplete CDR3 DNA: TGCACCTGCAGTGCAGATGGAGGCAGGCGTGCT. Protein product: CTCSADGGRRA. The entire CDR3 sequence reads CTCSADGGRRAEQFF. The full variable domain, with the rest looked up from reference TRBV1 and TRBJ2-1, is VTLLEQNPRWRLVPRGQAVNLRCILKNSQYPWMSWYQQDLQKQLQWLFTLRSPGDKEVKSLPGADYLATRVTDTELRLQVANMSQGRTLYCTCSADGGRRAEQFFGPGTRLTVL.

In regard to this clone: Germline and genes: mouse. Read sequence stops 4 residues before the CDR3 end, and the germline J gene provides the missing end. The chain recombines TRBV13-3 with TRBJ2-5, with TRBD1 as a possible D gene (6 bases). Trimming took off 5 bases at V and 2 bases at J, with 15 bases between the two ends. CDR3 length equals 15 residues. CDR1 and CDR2 from the germline V gene are NNHDY and SYVADS. The CDR3 here is CASSTQGGSQDTQYF. The CDR3 DNA, read in part, is TGTGCCAGCAGCACACAGGGTGGATCCCAAGAC.

Turning to this clone: Gene and germline names: mouse. The read ends 4 residues early relative to the CDR3; the germline J gene fills the gap. This rearrangement joins TRBV19 to TRBJ2-5; possible D gene TRBD1, 6 bases. Germline lookup yields CDR1 FNHDT and CDR2 SITEND (reference sequence). V gave up 7 bases and J gave up 3 bases, with 15 bases separating them. The CDR3 is made up of 14 amino acids. The DNA read from the CDR3 is TGTGCCAGCCTAATCCGGGACAAGCAAGAC. It specifies CASLIRDKQD. The entire CDR3 reads CASLIRDKQDTQYF.

This clone was seen many times. At residue 13, TCRdb's protein is not the same as the translated DNA, so the protein here was read from the DNA. These gene names are mouse names. The read gets to within 3 residues of the CDR3 end, and the germline J gene fills in the rest. The gene calls are TRBV13-3 and TRBJ1-6; D might be TRBD1 (5 bases). TRBJ1-6 is recorded as an ORF, its role being uncertain. CDR3 size: 16 residues. Trimming took 1 base from V and 3 from J, leaving 11 bases between them. Per the germline V gene, CDR1 is NNHDY and CDR2 is SYVADS. CDR3 residues: CASSDRRQIYNSPLYF. The CDR3 DNA, read in part, is TGTGCCAGCAGTGATCGACGACAGATCTATAATTCGCCC.

In the case of this clone: Gene and germline names: mouse. The read halts 4 residues ahead of the CDR3 end, with the missing end drawn from the germline J gene. The chain is built from TRBV19 and TRBJ1-1, with D maybe TRBD1 (6 bases). The CDR3 is made up of 15 amino acids. CDR1 is FNHDT and CDR2 is SITEND in the germline V gene (reference sequence). Trimming left V 0 bases short and J 4 bases short, with 13 bases between. CDR3 sequence reads: CASSIAHRVGTEVFF. CDR3 bases read: TGTGCCAGCAGTATAGCTCACAGGGTGGGCACA.

About this clone itself: Gene names are mouse gene names. The read falls 4 residues short of the CDR3 end, and the missing part is taken from the germline J gene. V and J are TRBV31 and TRBJ2-7, with D possibly being TRBD1 (5 bases). V gave up 2 bases and J gave up 0 bases, with 8 bases separating them. This CDR3 contains 13 residues. Per the germline V gene, CDR1 is GKSSPN and CDR2 is SITVG. The CDR3: CAWSSDSSYEQYF. CDR3 DNA, as far as it was read: TGTGCCTGGAGTAGTGACAGCTCCTAT. The full variable domain, with the rest looked up from reference TRBV31 and TRBJ2-7, is AQTIHQWPVAEIKAVGSPLSLGCTIKGKSSPNLYWYWQATGGTLQQLFYSITVGQVESVVQLNLSASRPKDDQFILSTEKLLLSHSGFYLCAWSSDSSYEQYFGPGTRLTVL.

This clone was counted between two and nine times. Mouse gene names apply. Sequencing ends 4 residues short of the CDR3 end; the germline J gene provides the rest. The chain couples TRBV13-3 to TRBJ2-1, with TRBD2 matching over 12 bases. This CDR3 has 17 amino acids. V lost 0 bases to trimming and J lost 2 bases; unmatched junction nucleotides: 3. Germline lookup yields CDR1 NNHDY and CDR2 SYVADS. This chain's CDR3 is CASSDAGLGGYYAEQFF. The covered CDR3 bases are TGTGCCAGCAGTGATGCGGGACTGGGGGGCTACTATGCT.

This clone was observed a handful of times. Mouse germline and gene names are used. The read gets to within 4 residues of the CDR3 end, and the germline J gene fills in the rest. This chain joins TRBV13-3 and TRBJ1-2, with 9 bases lining up with TRBD1. Unmatched junction bases numbered 4, after V lost 3 bases and J lost 4 bases. Germline values: CDR1 NNHDY, CDR2 SYVADS. The CDR3 is 14 amino acids. The CDR3 sequence is CASSVTGGGSDYTF. The sequenced CDR3 bases are TGTGCCAGCAGTGTGACAGGGGGTGGCTCC.

This clone was recorded a few times. Here the gene names and germline are mouse. CDR3 DNA, as far as it was read: TGTGCCAGCGGTGATGCGGACAAAAACACCGGG. It encodes CASGDADKNTG. In full, the CDR3 reads CASGDADKNTGQLYF. The gene calls are TRBV13-2 and TRBJ2-2, with D tentatively TRBD1 (5 bases). The missing CDR3 end, 4 residues past where the read stops, is filled in from the germline J gene. The CDR3 spans 15 residues. Germline V gene lookup returns CDR1 NNHNN and CDR2 SYGAGS (reference sequence). The V gene lost 0 bases and the J gene lost 1 base, with 7 bases spanning the gap.

This clone has just a few counts. Translating the DNA gives a protein that differs from the TCRdb entry at residue 12; the protein shown here is that DNA translation. Gene names are mouse gene names. Coverage ceases 3 residues before the CDR3 finishes, and the germline J gene fills in the end. The J gene is TRBJ1-6, the V gene TRBV13-3, with 7 bases identical to TRBD1. TRBJ1-6 is sorted into the ORF group, with uncertain function. The CDR3 runs 15 residues. Per the germline V gene, CDR1 is NNHDY and CDR2 is SYVADS. V trimming: 5 bases; J trimming: 4 bases; junction bases outside the gene matches: 6. The CDR3: CASSRDRPYNSPLYF. Partial CDR3 DNA: TGTGCCAGCAGCCGGGACAGACCTTATAATTCGCCC.

With regard to this clone: Mouse gene names apply. The read terminates 4 residues before the CDR3 end, so the remaining end is supplied by the germline J gene. The chain links TRBV13-2 to TRBJ2-7, with 10 bases matching TRBD2. There are 15 residues in the CDR3. Germline loops: CDR1 NNHNN, CDR2 SYGAGS (reference sequence). CDR3 loop: CASGDAGTGAYEQYF. The CDR3 bases that were read are TGTGCCAGCGGTGATGCAGGGACTGGGGCTTAT.

This clone has just a few counts. Genes here carry mouse names. Coverage ceases 4 residues before the CDR3 finishes, and the germline J gene fills in the end. The chain employs TRBV13-2 and TRBJ2-1; 7 nucleotides agree with TRBD1. Germline V gene lookup returns CDR1 NNHNN and CDR2 SYGAGS (reference sequence). This CDR3 has 16 residues. V trimming: 0 bases; J trimming: 1 base; junction bases outside the gene matches: 4. CDR3 amino acids: CASGDAMGQNYAEQFF. CDR3 bases read: TGTGCCAGCGGTGATGCAATGGGACAGAACTATGCT.

A note on this clone: Mouse germline and gene names are used. The read ends 4 residues early relative to the CDR3; the germline J gene fills the gap. The V and J genes are TRBV13-3 and TRBJ2-3; 11 bases align to TRBD2. The junction had 1 base not matched to a gene; V was cut back by 0 bases and J by 1 base. Germline V CDR1 and CDR2: NNHDY, SYVADS. CDR3 length: 16 residues. The CDR3 loop reads CASSDELGGRAETLYF. The covered CDR3 bases are TGTGCCAGCAGTGATGAACTGGGGGGGCGTGCAGAA.

Comment on this clone: Here the gene names and germline are mouse. With the read ending 4 residues before the CDR3 end, the germline J gene is used to fill in that end. The chain combines TRBV17 with TRBJ1-4, with 9 bases matching TRBD1. V trimming: 5 bases; J trimming: 2 bases; junction bases outside the gene matches: 3. Germline V CDR1 and CDR2: MNHDT, YYDKIL. The CDR3 is made up of 15 amino acids. CDR3: CASSWDRESNERLFF. The sequenced CDR3 bases are TGTGCTAGCAGTTGGGACAGGGAATCCAACGAA.